The 14 T cell receptor beta chains given below trace back to one sample, sequenced in a study of brain T cells in children with intractable seizures (dated by TCRdb to about 2021). This sample's time point label indicates: blood from clinic visit 5 months post-surgery; TSC patient then seizure free. Receptor amplification or capture employed the immunoSEQ multiplex PCR assay. The table comes from immuneACCESS by way of TCRdb, which keeps in-frame sequences with V and J called. Part of the clones is missing from these tables; in studies checked, under half for an unresolved V gene and the rest for unknown reasons. The sample includes about 340,000 clones, with about 93% observed a single time. Clones ranked in the top ten supply 5% to 7% of the sample. The sequencing here drew on peripheral blood, taken approximately 5 months after surgery. The receptor set was obtained from a boy younger than two with tuberous sclerosis and intractable seizures.

In its sample, this clone was seen once. V and J are TRBV30 and TRBJ2-1; D possibly corresponds to TRBD2 (5 bases). The V end lost 2 bases, the J end lost 9 bases, and 17 bases lay between the germline ends. The CDR3 spans 14 residues. Germline V gene data show CDR1 as GTSNPN and CDR2 as SVGIG (reference sequence). CDR3 in amino acids: CAWSPTRDGGEQFF. CDR3 bases: TGTGCCTGGAGTCCTACCCGGGATGGCGGTGAGCAGTTCTTC.

This sequence joins TRBV10-2 and TRBJ2-5; tentative D call: TRBD1 (5 bases). V lost 7 bases and J lost 1, with 7 bases in between. This CDR3 is built from 12 residues. Germline loops: CDR1 WSHSY, CDR2 SAAADI. DNA for the CDR3: TGCGCCAGCAAAGACAGCCAAGAGACCCAGTACTTC. Translating gives CASKDSQETQYF.

The chain uses TRBV6-7 and TRBJ2-3; D is undetermined. TRBV6-7 is an ORF; its function is uncertain. The ends were cut back, 0 bases at V and 1 base at J, with 11 bases in the middle. This CDR3 has 16 residues. DNA of the CDR3: TGTGCCAGCAGTTACTCGAAGGTAAGCGGCACAGATACGCAGTATTTT. It codes for CASSYSKVSGTDTQYF.

The chain joins TRBV28 to TRBJ1-2; D not resolved. Germline V gene sequence: CDR1 MDHEN, CDR2 SYDVKM. V lost 5 bases and J lost 4, with 11 bases in between. This CDR3 comprises 13 residues. The CDR3 DNA is TGTGCCAGCAGTCTCGTCCCATCCTATGGCTACACCTTC. Translated: CASSLVPSYGYTF.

The chain employs TRBV11-3 and TRBJ2-7; 9 bases are a match to TRBD2. With V trimmed by 4 bases and J by 1 base, 8 bases remained unmatched. This CDR3 region has 16 residues. CDR1 is SGHNT and CDR2 is YENEEA in the germline V gene. Written as DNA, the CDR3 is TGTGCCAGCAGCTCCGGGCGGGAGGGCCGGTCCTACGAGCAGTACTTC. It is translated as CASSSGREGRSYEQYF.

The chain has TRBV5-1 and TRBJ1-1; D possibly corresponds to TRBD1 (6 bases). Germline V gene data show CDR1 as SGHRS and CDR2 as YFSETQ. V dropped 4 bases and J dropped 5 bases, with 18 bases sitting between them. CDR3 length equals 15 residues. The CDR3 here is CASSPVRGAYTEAFF. The DNA of the CDR3 is TGCGCCAGCAGCCCGGTCCGGGGGGCGTATACTGAAGCTTTCTTT.

This chain connects TRBV7-9 to TRBJ1-6; TRBD1 matches 9 bases. Germline V gene sequence: CDR1 SEHNR, CDR2 FQNEAQ (reference sequence). The junction had 8 bases not matched to a gene; V was cut back by 1 base and J by 7 bases. This CDR3 contains 17 residues. The CDR3 sequence is CASSLGGTGGENSPLHF. In DNA, the CDR3 is TGTGCCAGCAGCTTAGGAGGAACAGGGGGCGAAAATTCACCCCTCCACTTT.

This chain links TRBV9 with TRBJ2-1; D perhaps matches TRBD2 (5 bases). The V gene's germline CDR1 is SGDLS and CDR2 YYNGEE. This CDR3 has 14 residues. Trimming stripped 6 bases from V and 4 bases from J, with 14 bases between. The CDR3 coding sequence is TGTGCCAGCACCTCTCCGGGATTGTACAATGAGCAGTTCTTC. Its protein is CASTSPGLYNEQFF.

The chain carries TRBV30 and TRBJ2-1; D is perhaps TRBD1 or TRBD2 (5 bases each). The CDR3 sequence is 17 residues long. The V gene lost 1 base and the J gene lost 0 bases, with 16 bases spanning the gap. Germline V gene sequence: CDR1 GTSNPN, CDR2 SVGIG (reference sequence). CDR3 bases: TGTGCCTGGAGTGGAATTACCGGGACCCTCTCCTACAATGAGCAGTTCTTC. Protein sequence: CAWSGITGTLSYNEQFF.

The rearrangement links TRBV5-6 to TRBJ1-1; no clear D gene. This CDR3 is 12 amino acids long. The germline gives CDR1 SGHDT, CDR2 YYEEEE. V gave up 4 bases and J gave up 4 bases, with 8 bases separating them. This CDR3 reads CASSPGSTEAFF. DNA for the CDR3: TGTGCCAGCAGCCCGGGGAGCACTGAAGCTTTCTTT.

This rearrangement joins TRBV24-1 to TRBJ1-2; the D gene is possibly TRBD1 (6 bases). The CDR3 loop spans 14 amino acids. Germline V gives CDR1 KGHDR, CDR2 SFDVKD. The ends were cut back, 8 bases at V and 3 bases at J, with 15 bases in the middle. The CDR3 DNA follows: TGTGCCACCACCACTCAGGGGAAACACTATGGCTACACCTTC. This encodes CATTTQGKHYGYTF.

The rearrangement links TRBV6-5 to TRBJ2-7; D is ambiguous. The V end lost 6 bases, the J end lost 4 bases, and 10 bases lay between the germline ends. In germline, CDR1 is MNHEY, CDR2 SVGAGI. The CDR3 has 12 residues. The CDR3 here is CASRGSPYEQYF. CDR3 in DNA: TGTGCCAGCAGGGGGTCGCCTTACGAGCAGTACTTC.

The chain combines TRBV5-8 with TRBJ2-5; D possibly matches TRBD1 or TRBD2 (6 bases each). The CDR3 runs to 17 residues. Germline values: CDR1 SGHTS, CDR2 YDEGEE. V lost 4 bases to trimming and J lost 1 base, with 20 bases between them. CDR3 loop: CASSRRGVEGLQETQYF. CDR3 coding DNA: TGTGCCAGCAGCCGGAGGGGGGTCGAGGGACTCCAAGAGACCCAGTACTTC.

The J gene is TRBJ2-7, the V gene TRBV6-5; 9 bases align to TRBD2. The V segment lost 0 bases and the J segment 0 bases; nucleotides outside the gene matches: 3. The CDR3 totals 16 residues. Per the germline V gene, CDR1 is MNHEY and CDR2 is SVGAGI. The CDR3 is CASSYSASGVSYEQYF. CDR3 nucleotide sequence: TGTGCCAGCAGTTACTCGGCTAGCGGGGTCTCCTACGAGCAGTACTTC.